The rows below give T cell receptor beta chains drawn from one sample of a study of regulatory T cells in long-lasting Graves disease. TCRdb analysed the multiplex PCR reads with MiXCR anew, one entry per CDR3 protein. The profile shows 420,000 or so distinct CDR3 sequences, roughly a quarter of them singletons. Sequencing used peripheral blood mononuclear cells (PBMCs), obtained when the disease was refractory, from a patient treated with antithyroid drugs. Receptors were obtained from a female donor with Graves disease. The CDR3 runs from the conserved cysteine through the conserved F or W. The D gene is left open where the match is weak. The size field is filled for only some rows; it gives once, few, many or a size class.

clone size	V gene	J gene	D gene	CDR3 length	CDR3 protein	CDR3 DNA
many	TRBV3-1	TRBJ2-5	-	11	CASSQDRGRNF	TGTGCCAGCAGCCAAGATCGAGGGCGAAACTTC
-	TRBV7-8	TRBJ1-5	TRBD1	14	CASSSTGVNQPQHF	TGTGCCAGCAGCTCTACAGGGGTCAATCAGCCCCAGCATTTT
few	TRBV27	TRBJ1-1	-	13	CASRNRVNTEAFF	TGTGCCAGTAGAAACAGGGTGAACACTGAAGCTTTCTTT
-	TRBV25-1	TRBJ1-2	-	13	CASSPSRAVGYTF	TGTGCCAGCAGCCCCTCCCGCGCCGTTGGCTACACCTTC
few	TRBV11-2	TRBJ2-1	TRBD2	15	CASSPTSGSYNEQFF	TGTGCCAGCAGCCCCACTAGCGGGAGCTACAATGAGCAGTTCTTC
-	TRBV29-1	TRBJ2-1	-	14	CSVQGTHSYNEQFF	TGCAGCGTGCAAGGGACGCACTCCTACAATGAGCAGTTCTTC
-	TRBV30	TRBJ2-7	TRBD2	16	CAWSVRTSGRDSEQYF	TGTGCCTGGAGTGTCCGGACTAGCGGGAGAGACTCCGAGCAGTACTTC
many	TRBV7-2	TRBJ2-7	TRBD1	15	CASSLFGTALIEQYF	TGTGCCAGCAGCTTATTCGGGACAGCTCTCATCGAGCAGTACTTC
many	TRBV20-1	TRBJ2-5	TRBD2	14	CSAGGLAGSETQYF	TGCAGTGCTGGCGGACTAGCGGGATCGGAGACCCAGTACTTC
many	TRBV12-3/TRBV12-4	TRBJ2-6	-	14	CASSLGSGANVLTF	TGTGCCAGCAGCTTAGGTTCTGGGGCCAACGTCCTGACTTTC
few	TRBV29-1	TRBJ1-1	TRBD1	15	CSASTRGQGYTEAFF	TGCAGCGCGTCAACCCGAGGACAGGGGTACACTGAAGCTTTCTTT
few	TRBV6-5	TRBJ2-7	TRBD2	15	CASSLLAGGTGEQYF	TGTGCCAGCAGTTTACTAGCGGGAGGGACGGGCGAGCAGTACTTC
few	TRBV5-1	TRBJ2-1	-	15	CASRYDGGTHNEQFF	TGCGCCAGCAGGTATGACGGGGGTACCCACAATGAGCAGTTCTTC
-	TRBV13	TRBJ1-2	-	12	CASSLGLRGYTF	TGTGCCAGCAGCTTAGGACTGCGGGGCTACACCTTC
many	TRBV28	TRBJ2-7	-	13	CASSLNWVGEQYF	TGTGCCAGCAGTTTAAATTGGGTTGGAGAGCAGTACTTC
many	TRBV28	TRBJ2-7	-	15	CASSRSSVPSYEQYF	TGTGCCAGCAGTCGCTCTAGCGTTCCTTCCTACGAGCAGTACTTC
-	TRBV12-3/TRBV12-4	TRBJ1-5	-	18	CASSQSWGRAASNQPQHF	TGTGCCAGCAGTCAATCTTGGGGTAGGGCGGCTAGCAATCAGCCCCAGCATTTT
few	TRBV7-2	TRBJ2-7	-	12	CASSLGSYGQYF	TGTGCCAGCAGCTTAGGCAGCTACGGGCAGTACTTC
-	TRBV4-2	TRBJ2-1	TRBD2	18	CASSQVTSGVSSYNEQFF	TGTGCCAGCAGCCAAGTAACTAGCGGGGTTAGCTCCTACAATGAGCAGTTCTTC
many	TRBV2	TRBJ2-3	-	14	CASYISRSTDTQYF	TGTGCCAGCTACATCAGTCGTAGCACAGATACGCAGTATTTT
-	TRBV6-1	TRBJ1-2	-	13	CASNTGSNYGYTF	TGTGCCAGCAACACAGGTTCTAACTATGGCTACACCTTC
few	TRBV20-1	TRBJ1-5	-	13	CSLTGRDNQPQHF	TGCAGCTTAACCGGGAGAGATAATCAGCCCCAGCATTTT
-	TRBV28	TRBJ1-2	-	14	CACSGDPRDYGYTF	TGTGCCTGCTCGGGGGACCCCCGAGATTATGGCTACACCTTC
few	TRBV3-1	TRBJ1-6	TRBD1	15	CASSQLDRDNSPLHF	TGTGCCAGCAGCCAATTAGACAGGGATAATTCACCCCTCCACTTT
few	TRBV11-2	TRBJ1-1	-	13	CASSLQELIEAFF	TGTGCCAGCAGCCTACAGGAGTTGATTGAAGCTTTCTTT
few	TRBV7-8	TRBJ1-5	TRBD1	16	CASSPTQGANFQPQHF	TGTGCCAGCAGCCCTACTCAGGGGGCAAATTTTCAGCCCCAGCATTTT
-	TRBV20-1	TRBJ2-3	TRBD2	15	CSAGTSGTSTDTQYF	TGCAGTGCTGGTACTAGCGGAACTAGCACAGATACGCAGTATTTT
many	TRBV28	TRBJ1-5	-	15	CASSLDPRGNQPQHF	TGTGCCAGCAGTTTAGATCCCAGGGGCAATCAGCCCCAGCATTTT
few	TRBV2	TRBJ2-7	-	13	CASSTDTVSEQYF	TGTGCCAGCAGTACAGACACCGTCTCCGAGCAGTACTTC
few	TRBV4-1	TRBJ1-2	-	10	CASSPEGYTF	TGCGCCAGCAGTCCGGAGGGCTACACCTTC
few	TRBV6-2/TRBV6-3	TRBJ2-7	-	13	CASSQEWVGEQYF	TGTGCCAGCAGTCAAGAGTGGGTAGGCGAGCAGTACTTC
few	TRBV20-1	TRBJ1-1	-	15	CSASPREGWDTEAFF	TGCAGTGCTAGTCCCAGAGAGGGCTGGGACACTGAAGCTTTCTTT
few	TRBV9	TRBJ2-5	TRBD2	15	CASSVSAGREETQYF	TGTGCCAGCAGCGTTTCGGCAGGGCGGGAGGAGACCCAGTACTTC
-	TRBV18	TRBJ1-6	-	15	CASSPSGSLNSPLHF	TGTGCCAGCTCACCTTCAGGGAGCCTGAATTCACCCCTCCACTTT
many	TRBV12-3/TRBV12-4	TRBJ1-2	-	14	CASSHSGTNYGYTF	TGTGCTTCATCTCACTCAGGGACTAACTATGGCTACACCTTC
many	TRBV12-3/TRBV12-4	TRBJ2-2	-	15	CASSFGGINTGELFF	TGTGCCAGCAGTTTTGGGGGGATCAACACCGGGGAGCTGTTTTTT
-	TRBV20-1	TRBJ1-6	-	13	CSARLGRDSPLHF	TGCAGTGCTAGACTGGGGAGGGATTCACCCCTCCACTTT
many	TRBV2	TRBJ1-2	-	14	CASSSAGINYGYTF	TGTGCCAGCAGTTCAGCCGGGATCAACTATGGCTACACCTTC
-	TRBV20-1	TRBJ2-7	TRBD2	12	CSARSGSYEQYF	TGCAGTGCTCGTAGCGGGAGCTACGAGCAGTACTTC
-	TRBV28	TRBJ2-1	-	13	CASSFSSVAEQFF	TGTGCCAGCAGTTTTAGTAGTGTGGCAGAGCAGTTCTTC
-	TRBV7-2	TRBJ1-2	-	12	CASSLINYGYTF	TGTGCCAGCAGCTTGATTAACTATGGCTACACCTTC
few	TRBV28	TRBJ1-6	TRBD1	17	CASSSPRQTGGNSPLHF	TGTGCCAGCAGTTCCCCGCGACAGACAGGGGGTAATTCACCCCTCCACTTT
-	TRBV7-8	TRBJ2-2	TRBD1	15	CASSPRGQPTGELFF	TGTGCCAGCAGCCCAAGGGGGCAACCAACCGGGGAGCTGTTTTTT